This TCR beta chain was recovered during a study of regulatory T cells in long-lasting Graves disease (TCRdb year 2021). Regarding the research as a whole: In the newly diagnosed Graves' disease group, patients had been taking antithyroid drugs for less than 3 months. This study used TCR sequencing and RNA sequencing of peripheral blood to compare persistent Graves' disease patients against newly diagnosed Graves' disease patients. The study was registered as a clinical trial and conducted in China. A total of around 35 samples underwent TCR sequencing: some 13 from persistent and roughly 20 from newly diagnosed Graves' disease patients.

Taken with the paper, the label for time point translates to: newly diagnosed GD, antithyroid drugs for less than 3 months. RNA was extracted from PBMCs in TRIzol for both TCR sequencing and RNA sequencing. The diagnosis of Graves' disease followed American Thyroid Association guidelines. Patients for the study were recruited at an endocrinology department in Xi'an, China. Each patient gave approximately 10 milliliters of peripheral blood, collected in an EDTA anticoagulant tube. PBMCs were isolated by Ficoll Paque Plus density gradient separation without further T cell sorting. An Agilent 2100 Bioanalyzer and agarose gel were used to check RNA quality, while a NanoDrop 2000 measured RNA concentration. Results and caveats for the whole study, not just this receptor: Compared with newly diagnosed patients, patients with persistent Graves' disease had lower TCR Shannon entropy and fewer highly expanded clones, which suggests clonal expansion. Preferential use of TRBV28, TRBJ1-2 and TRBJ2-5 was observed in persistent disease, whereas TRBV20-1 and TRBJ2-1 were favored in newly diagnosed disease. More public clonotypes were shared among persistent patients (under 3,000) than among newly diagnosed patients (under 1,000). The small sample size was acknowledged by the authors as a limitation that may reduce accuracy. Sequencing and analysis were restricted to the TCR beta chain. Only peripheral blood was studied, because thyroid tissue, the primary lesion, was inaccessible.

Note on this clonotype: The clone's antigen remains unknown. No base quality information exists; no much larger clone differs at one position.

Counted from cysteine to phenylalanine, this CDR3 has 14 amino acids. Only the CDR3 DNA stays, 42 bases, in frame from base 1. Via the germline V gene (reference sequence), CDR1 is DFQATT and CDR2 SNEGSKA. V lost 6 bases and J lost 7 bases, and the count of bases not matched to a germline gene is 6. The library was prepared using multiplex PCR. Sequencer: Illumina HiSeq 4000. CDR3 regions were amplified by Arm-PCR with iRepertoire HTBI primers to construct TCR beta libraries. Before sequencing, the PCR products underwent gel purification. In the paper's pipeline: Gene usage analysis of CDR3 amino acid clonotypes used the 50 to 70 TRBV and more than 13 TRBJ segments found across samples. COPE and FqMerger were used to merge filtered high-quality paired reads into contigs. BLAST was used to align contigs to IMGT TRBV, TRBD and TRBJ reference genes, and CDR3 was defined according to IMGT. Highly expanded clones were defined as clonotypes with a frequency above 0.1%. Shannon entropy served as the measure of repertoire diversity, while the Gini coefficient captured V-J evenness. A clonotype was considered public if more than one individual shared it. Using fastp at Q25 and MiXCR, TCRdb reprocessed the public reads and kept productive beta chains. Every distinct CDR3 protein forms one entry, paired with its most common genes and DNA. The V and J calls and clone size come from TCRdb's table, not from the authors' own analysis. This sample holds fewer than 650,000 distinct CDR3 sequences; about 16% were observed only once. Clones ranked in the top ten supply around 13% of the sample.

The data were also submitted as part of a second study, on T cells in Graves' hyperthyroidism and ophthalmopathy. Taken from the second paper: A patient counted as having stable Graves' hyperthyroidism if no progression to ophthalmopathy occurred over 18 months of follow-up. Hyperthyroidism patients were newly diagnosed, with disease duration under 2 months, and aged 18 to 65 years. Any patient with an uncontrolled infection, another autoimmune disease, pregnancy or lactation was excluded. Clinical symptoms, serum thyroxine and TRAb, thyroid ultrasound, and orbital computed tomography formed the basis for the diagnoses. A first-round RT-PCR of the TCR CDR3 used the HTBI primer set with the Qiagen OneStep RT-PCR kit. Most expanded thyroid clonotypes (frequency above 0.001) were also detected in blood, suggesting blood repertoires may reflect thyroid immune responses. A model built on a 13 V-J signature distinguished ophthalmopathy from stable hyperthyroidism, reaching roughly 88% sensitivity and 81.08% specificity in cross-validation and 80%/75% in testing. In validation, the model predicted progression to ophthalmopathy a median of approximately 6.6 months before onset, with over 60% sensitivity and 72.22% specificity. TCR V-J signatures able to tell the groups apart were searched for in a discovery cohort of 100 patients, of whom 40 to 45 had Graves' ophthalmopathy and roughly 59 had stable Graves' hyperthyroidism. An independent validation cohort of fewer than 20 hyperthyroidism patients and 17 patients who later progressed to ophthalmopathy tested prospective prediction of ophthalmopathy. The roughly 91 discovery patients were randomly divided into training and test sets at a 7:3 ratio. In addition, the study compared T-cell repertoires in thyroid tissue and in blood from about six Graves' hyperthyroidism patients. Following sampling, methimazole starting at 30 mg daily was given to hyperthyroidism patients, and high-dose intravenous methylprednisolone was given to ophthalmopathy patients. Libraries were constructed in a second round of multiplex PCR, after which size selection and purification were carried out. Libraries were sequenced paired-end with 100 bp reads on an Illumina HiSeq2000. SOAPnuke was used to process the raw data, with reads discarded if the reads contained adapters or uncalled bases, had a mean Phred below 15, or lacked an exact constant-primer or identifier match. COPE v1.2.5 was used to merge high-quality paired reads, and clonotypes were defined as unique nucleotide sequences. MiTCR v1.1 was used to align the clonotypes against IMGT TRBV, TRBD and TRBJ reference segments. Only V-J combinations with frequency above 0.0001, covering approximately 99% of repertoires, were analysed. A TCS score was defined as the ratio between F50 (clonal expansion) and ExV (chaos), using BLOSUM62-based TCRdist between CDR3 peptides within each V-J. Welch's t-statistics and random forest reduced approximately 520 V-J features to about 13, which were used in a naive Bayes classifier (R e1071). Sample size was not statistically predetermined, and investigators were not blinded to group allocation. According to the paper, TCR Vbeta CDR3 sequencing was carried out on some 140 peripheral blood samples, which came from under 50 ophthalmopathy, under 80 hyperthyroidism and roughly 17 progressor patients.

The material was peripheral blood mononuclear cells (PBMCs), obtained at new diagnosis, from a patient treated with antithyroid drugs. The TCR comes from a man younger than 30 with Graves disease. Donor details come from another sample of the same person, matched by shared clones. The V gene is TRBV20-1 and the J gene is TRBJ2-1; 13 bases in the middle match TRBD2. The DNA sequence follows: TGCAGTGCCGCGTGGACTAGCGGGAGAAATGAGCAGTTCTTC. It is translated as CSAAWTSGRNEQFF.